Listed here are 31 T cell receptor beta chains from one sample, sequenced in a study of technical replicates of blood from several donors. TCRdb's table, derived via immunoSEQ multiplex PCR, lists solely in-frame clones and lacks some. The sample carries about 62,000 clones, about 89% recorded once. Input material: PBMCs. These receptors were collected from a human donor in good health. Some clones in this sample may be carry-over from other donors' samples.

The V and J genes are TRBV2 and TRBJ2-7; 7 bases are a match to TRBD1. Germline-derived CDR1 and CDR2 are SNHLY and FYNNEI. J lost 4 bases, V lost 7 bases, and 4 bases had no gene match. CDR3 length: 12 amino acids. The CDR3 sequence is CASNRGGYEQYF. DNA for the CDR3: TGTGCCAGCAACAGGGGTGGTTACGAGCAGTACTTC.

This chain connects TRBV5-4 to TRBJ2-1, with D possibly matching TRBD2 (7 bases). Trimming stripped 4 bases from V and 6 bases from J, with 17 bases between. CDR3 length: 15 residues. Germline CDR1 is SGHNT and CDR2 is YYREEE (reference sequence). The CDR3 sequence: CASSRDYRASNEQFF. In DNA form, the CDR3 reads TGTGCCAGCAGCCGGGACTACAGGGCCTCCAATGAGCAGTTCTTC.

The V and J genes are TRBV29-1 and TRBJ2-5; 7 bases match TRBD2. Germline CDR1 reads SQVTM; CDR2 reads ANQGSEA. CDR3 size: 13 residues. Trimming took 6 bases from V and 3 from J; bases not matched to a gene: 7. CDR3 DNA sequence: TGCAGCGTGACATTCGGGGGGAAAGAGACCCAGTACTTC. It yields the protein CSVTFGGKETQYF.

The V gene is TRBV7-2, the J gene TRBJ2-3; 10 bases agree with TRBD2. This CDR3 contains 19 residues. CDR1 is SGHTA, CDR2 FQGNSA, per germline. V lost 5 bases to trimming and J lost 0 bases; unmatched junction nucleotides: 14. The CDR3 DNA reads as TGTGCCAGCAGCCAAGTATTTTCTAGCGGGAGTGGGAGCACAGATACGCAGTATTTT. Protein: CASSQVFSSGSGSTDTQYF.

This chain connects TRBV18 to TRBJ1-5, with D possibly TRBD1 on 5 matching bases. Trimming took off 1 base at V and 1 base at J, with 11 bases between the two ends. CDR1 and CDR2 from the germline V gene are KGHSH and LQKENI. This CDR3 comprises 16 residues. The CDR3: CASSPQQVWSNQPQHF. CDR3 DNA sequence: TGTGCCAGCTCACCACAACAGGTATGGAGCAATCAGCCCCAGCATTTT.

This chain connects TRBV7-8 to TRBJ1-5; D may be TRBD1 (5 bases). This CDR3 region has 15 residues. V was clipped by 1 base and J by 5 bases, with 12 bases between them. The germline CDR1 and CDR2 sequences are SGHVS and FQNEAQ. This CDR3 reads CASSLGAGNHQPQHF. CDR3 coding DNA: TGTGCCAGCAGCTTAGGGGCAGGGAACCATCAGCCCCAGCATTTT.

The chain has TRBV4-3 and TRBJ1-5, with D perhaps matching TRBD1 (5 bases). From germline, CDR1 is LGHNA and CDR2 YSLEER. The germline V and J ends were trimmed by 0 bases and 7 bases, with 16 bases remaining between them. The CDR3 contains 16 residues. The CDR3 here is CASSQDLNQGTQPQHF. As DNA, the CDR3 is TGCGCCAGCAGCCAAGATTTGAATCAGGGAACGCAGCCCCAGCATTTT.

The CDR3 loop reads CASSDSPGGGATDTQYF. The DNA for the CDR3 is TGTGCCAGCAGTGACTCCCCGGGCGGGGGGGCGACAGATACGCAGTATTTT. The chain joins TRBV6-4 to TRBJ2-3; 9 nucleotides line up with TRBD2. V lost 0 bases to trimming and J lost 3 bases; unmatched junction nucleotides: 7. CDR1 is MRHNA and CDR2 is SNTAGT in the germline V gene. CDR3 size: 17 residues.

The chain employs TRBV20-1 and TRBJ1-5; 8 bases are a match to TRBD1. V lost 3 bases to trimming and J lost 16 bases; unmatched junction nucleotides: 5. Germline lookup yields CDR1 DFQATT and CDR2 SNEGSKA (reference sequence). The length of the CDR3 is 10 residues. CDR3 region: CSARDRAEHF. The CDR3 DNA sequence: TGCAGTGCTAGGGACAGGGCAGAACATTTT.

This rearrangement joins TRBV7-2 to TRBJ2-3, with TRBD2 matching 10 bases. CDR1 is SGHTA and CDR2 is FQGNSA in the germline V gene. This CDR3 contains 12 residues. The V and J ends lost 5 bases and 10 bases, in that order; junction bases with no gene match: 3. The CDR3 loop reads CASSRLAGAQYF. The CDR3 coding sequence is TGTGCCAGCAGCAGACTAGCGGGTGCGCAGTATTTT. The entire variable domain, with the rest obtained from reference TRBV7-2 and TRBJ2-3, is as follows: GAGVSQSPSNKVTEKGKDVELRCDPISGHTALYWYRQSLGQGLEFLIYFQGNSAPDKSGLPSDRFSAERTGGSVSTLTIQRTQQEDSAVYLCASSRLAGAQYFGPGTRLTVL.

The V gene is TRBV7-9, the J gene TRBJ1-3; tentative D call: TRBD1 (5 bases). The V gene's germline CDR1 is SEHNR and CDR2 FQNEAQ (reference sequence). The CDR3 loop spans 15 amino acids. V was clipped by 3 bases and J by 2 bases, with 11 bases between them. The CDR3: CASSLPSRAGNTIYF. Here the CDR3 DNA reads TGTGCCAGCAGCTTGCCGTCCAGGGCTGGAAACACCATATATTTT.

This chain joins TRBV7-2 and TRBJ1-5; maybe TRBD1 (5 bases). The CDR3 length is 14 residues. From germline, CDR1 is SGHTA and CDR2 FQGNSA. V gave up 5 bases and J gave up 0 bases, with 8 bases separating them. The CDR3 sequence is CASSRDSSNQPQHF. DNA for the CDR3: TGTGCCAGCAGCCGAGACAGTAGCAATCAGCCCCAGCATTTT.

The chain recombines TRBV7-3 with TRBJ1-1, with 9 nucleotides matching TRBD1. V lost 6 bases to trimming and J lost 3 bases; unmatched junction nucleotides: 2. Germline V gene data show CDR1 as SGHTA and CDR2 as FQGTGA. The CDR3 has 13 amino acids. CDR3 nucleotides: TGTGCCAGCAGTCGGACAGGGGACACTGAAGCTTTCTTT. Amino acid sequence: CASSRTGDTEAFF.

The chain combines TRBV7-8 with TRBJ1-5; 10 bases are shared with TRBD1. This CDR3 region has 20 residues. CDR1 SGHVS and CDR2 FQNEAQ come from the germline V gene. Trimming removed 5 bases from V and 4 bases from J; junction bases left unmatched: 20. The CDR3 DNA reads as TGTGCCAGCAGCGCAGCTGCGGGGGGGACAGGGGTTGGTGGGAATCAGCCCCAGCATTTT. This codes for CASSAAAGGTGVGGNQPQHF.

The CDR3 DNA follows: TGTGCCAGCAGCCCCCTGGGGGTAGCGGGGGTGGATACGCAGTATTTT. It codes for CASSPLGVAGVDTQYF. The chain carries TRBV9 and TRBJ2-3, with TRBD2 identical over 9 bases. Germline loops: CDR1 SGDLS, CDR2 YYNGEE. The CDR3 length is 16 residues. The J segment lost 6 bases and the V segment lost 4 bases, leaving 12 bases of the junction unmatched. Looking up the rest from reference TRBV9 and TRBJ2-3 gives the full variable domain: DSGVTQTPKHLITATGQRVTLRCSPRSGDLSVYWYQQSLDQGLQFLIQYYNGEERAKGNILERFSAQQFPDLHSELNLSSLELGDSALYFCASSPLGVAGVDTQYFGPGTRLTVL.

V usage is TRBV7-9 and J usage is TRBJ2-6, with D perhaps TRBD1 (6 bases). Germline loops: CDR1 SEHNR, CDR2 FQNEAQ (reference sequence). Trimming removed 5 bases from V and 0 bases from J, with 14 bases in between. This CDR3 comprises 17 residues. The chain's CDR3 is CASSLTSQGSGANVLTF. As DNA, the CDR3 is TGTGCCAGCAGCCTCACCTCACAGGGCTCTGGGGCCAACGTCCTGACTTTC.

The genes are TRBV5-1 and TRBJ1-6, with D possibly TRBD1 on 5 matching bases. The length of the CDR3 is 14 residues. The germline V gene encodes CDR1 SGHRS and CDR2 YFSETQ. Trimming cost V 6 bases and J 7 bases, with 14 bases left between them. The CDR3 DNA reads TGCGCCAGCAAGGTGGCAGGGTGGAATTCACCCCTCCACTTT. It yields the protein CASKVAGWNSPLHF.

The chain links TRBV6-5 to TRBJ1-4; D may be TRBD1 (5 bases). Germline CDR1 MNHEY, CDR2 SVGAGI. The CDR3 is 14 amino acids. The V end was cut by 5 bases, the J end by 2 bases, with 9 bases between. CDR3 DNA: TGTGCCAGCAGTCGGGGGTACACTAATGAAAAACTGTTTTTT. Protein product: CASSRGYTNEKLFF.

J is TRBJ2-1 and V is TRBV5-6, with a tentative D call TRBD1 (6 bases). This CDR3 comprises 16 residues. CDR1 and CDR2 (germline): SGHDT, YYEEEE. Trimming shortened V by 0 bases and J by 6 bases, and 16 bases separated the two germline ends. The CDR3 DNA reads TGTGCCAGCAGCTTGGGTTTTACGGACAGCCTCAATGAGCAGTTCTTC. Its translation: CASSLGFTDSLNEQFF.

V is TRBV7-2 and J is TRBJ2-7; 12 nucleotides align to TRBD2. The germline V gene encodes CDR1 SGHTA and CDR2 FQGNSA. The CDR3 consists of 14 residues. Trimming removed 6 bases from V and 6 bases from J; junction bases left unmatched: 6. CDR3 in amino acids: CASSLAGGPIEQYF. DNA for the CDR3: TGTGCCAGCAGTCTAGCGGGGGGGCCTATCGAGCAGTACTTC.

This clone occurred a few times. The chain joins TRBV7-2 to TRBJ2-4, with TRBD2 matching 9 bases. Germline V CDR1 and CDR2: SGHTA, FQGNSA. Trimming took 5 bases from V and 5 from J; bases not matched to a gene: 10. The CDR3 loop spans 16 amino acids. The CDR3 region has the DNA TGTGCCAGCAGCCGAGGACCTAGCGGGACAGAAAACATTCAGTACTTC. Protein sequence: CASSRGPSGTENIQYF. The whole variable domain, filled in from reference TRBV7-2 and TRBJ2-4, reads GAGVSQSPSNKVTEKGKDVELRCDPISGHTALYWYRQSLGQGLEFLIYFQGNSAPDKSGLPSDRFSAERTGGSVSTLTIQRTQQEDSAVYLCASSRGPSGTENIQYFGAGTRLSVL.

CDR3 residues: CSVSTGERYGYTF. CDR3 sequence (DNA): TGCAGCGTAAGCACAGGGGAACGCTATGGCTACACCTTC. This rearrangement joins TRBV29-1 to TRBJ1-2; TRBD1 agrees at 7 bases. The CDR3 runs 13 residues. Trimming at V came to 6 bases and at J to 4 bases, leaving 8 bases not matched to a gene. Germline loops: CDR1 SQVTM, CDR2 ANQGSEA.

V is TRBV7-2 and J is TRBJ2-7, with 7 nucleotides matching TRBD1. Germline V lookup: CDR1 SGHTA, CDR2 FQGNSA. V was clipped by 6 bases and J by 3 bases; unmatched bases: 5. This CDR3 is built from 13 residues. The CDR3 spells CASSPRQGYEQYF. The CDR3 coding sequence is TGTGCCAGCAGTCCCCGACAGGGCTACGAGCAGTACTTC.

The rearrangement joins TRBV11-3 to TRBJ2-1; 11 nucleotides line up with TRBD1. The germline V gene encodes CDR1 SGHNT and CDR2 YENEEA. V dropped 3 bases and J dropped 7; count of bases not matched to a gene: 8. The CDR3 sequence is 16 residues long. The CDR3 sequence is CASSLPLGDRGNEQFF. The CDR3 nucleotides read TGTGCCAGCAGCTTGCCGCTTGGGGACAGGGGGAATGAGCAGTTCTTC.

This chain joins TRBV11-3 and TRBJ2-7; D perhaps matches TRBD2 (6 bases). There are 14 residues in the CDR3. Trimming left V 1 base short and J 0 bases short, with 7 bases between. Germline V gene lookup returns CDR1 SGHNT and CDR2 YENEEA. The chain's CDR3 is CASSLAGDSYEQYF. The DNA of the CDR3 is TGTGCCAGCAGCTTAGCGGGAGACTCCTACGAGCAGTACTTC.

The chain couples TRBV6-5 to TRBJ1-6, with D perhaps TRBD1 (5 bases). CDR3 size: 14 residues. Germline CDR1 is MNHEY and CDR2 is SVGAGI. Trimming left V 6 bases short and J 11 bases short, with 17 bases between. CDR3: CASRPSGLSPPLHF. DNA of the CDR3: TGTGCCAGCAGACCTTCGGGACTCTCACCACCCCTCCACTTT.

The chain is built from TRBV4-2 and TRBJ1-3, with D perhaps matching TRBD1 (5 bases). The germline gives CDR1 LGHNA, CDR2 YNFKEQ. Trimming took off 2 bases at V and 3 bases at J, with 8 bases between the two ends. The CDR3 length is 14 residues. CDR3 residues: CASSQKTVGNTIYF. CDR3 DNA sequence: TGTGCCAGCAGCCAAAAGACAGTTGGAAACACCATATATTTT.

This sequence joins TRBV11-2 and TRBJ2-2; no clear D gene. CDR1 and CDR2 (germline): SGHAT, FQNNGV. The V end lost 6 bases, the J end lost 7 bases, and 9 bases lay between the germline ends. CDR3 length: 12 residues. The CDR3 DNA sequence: TGTGCCAGCAGGAGCTATGGCGGGGAGCTGTTTTTT. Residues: CASRSYGGELFF.

The DNA for the CDR3 is TGTGCCAGTAGTATCTTGGGACAGGGGCTTATGAACACTGAAGCTTTCTTT. Amino acids: CASSILGQGLMNTEAFF. The chain combines TRBV19 with TRBJ1-1; 10 nucleotides match TRBD1. V was clipped by 3 bases and J by 0 bases; unmatched bases: 7. CDR3 length equals 17 residues. The germline V gene has CDR1 LNHDA and CDR2 SQIVND (reference sequence).

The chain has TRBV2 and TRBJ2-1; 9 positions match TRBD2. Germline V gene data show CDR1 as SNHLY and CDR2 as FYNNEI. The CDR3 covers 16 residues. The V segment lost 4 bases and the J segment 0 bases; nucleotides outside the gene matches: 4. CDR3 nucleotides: TGTGCCAGCAGTGGTGCACTAGCGGGCTCCTACAATGAGCAGTTCTTC. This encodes CASSGALAGSYNEQFF.

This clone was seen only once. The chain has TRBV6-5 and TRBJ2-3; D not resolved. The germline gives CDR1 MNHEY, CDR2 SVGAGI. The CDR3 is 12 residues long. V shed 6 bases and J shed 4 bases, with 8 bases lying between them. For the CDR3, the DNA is TGTGCCAGCAGGGCAGGTGCAGATACGCAGTATTTT. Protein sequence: CASRAGADTQYF.